This record covers a single T cell receptor beta chain. CDR3 length: 16 residues. Per germline, CDR1 SGHDN and CDR2 FVKESK. V trimming: 1 base; J trimming: 7 bases; junction bases outside the gene matches: 9. This sample is part of a study of blood T cell repertoires in COVID-19. As processed by the authors: Amplified reference gene primers provided the basis for estimating nucleated cell counts. Some clones are missing from TCRdb's copy, which holds only in-frame ones; the method was immunoSEQ multiplex PCR. The V and J calls and clone size are taken from that table; D and trimming were inferred from the DNA. This sample has some 150,000 clones; about 87% occur once, and the top ten carry roughly 3.3%.

Source material: peripheral blood. The TCR sequence derives from a man aged 18 to 30 with active or convalescent COVID-19. The chain joins TRBV14 to TRBJ2-2; 7 bases fit TRBD1. The CDR3, as DNA: TGTGCCAGCAGCCAAGTCGGCAGGGGGTTAGGCGGGGAGCTGTTTTTT. It codes for CASSQVGRGLGGELFF.